The clone carrying this T cell receptor beta chain has a handful of counts. The target antigen is unknown. The data belong to a study of early T cells in non-severe SARS-CoV-2 infection. Whole-study context: Chains were not paired, and sequencing was done on bulk RNA from unsorted whole blood. Regarding the study as a whole: A preference for anti-spike CD8 responses marked VDJdb matching, which missed private and CD4 specificities.

Each cDNA molecule carried a unique molecular identifier. TCRdb reanalysed the 5' RACE reads using MiXCR and keeps one entry per CDR3 protein. The table records about 77,000 distinct CDR3 sequences, more than 9% of them present only once. With 8 bases removed from V and 1 base from J, the gap between germline ends came to 11 bases. CDR1 and CDR2 from the germline V gene are LGHDT and YNNKEL (reference sequence). This CDR3 is 13 amino acids long. The sample consisted of whole blood. V gene TRBV3-1 combines with J gene TRBJ2-5; possibly TRBD2 for D (7 bases). This receptor was identified in an adult who was a healthcare worker with PCR-confirmed SARS-CoV-2 infection or an uninfected control (not recorded which). The CDR3 sequence is CASSRGGQETQYF. For the CDR3, the DNA is TGTGCCAGCTCGAGGGGGGGCCAAGAGACCCAGTACTTC.